The 20 T cell receptor beta chains given below trace back to one sample, sequenced in a study of T cells in Graves' hyperthyroidism and ophthalmopathy. The CDR3 regions of TCR beta were amplified from RNA transcripts. HTBI primers were the set used in a first-round RT-PCR of the TCR CDR3. TCRdb fed the multiplex PCR reads into MiXCR, producing one record per CDR3 protein. The sample holds more than 500,000 distinct CDR3 sequences, about 16% seen once. Material: blood. The receptor source for this set is a woman in her thirties with Graves' ophthalmopathy.

The rearrangement uses TRBV4-3 and TRBJ2-1; 10 bases line up with TRBD2. The CDR3 is made up of 16 amino acids. The trim removed 0 bases at V and 7 bases at J, leaving 6 bases unmatched. CDR1 is LGHNA and CDR2 is YSLEER in the germline V gene. CDR3 in amino acids: CASSQDRSSGGNEQFF. DNA of the CDR3: TGCGCCAGCAGCCAAGATCGGTCTAGCGGGGGTAATGAGCAGTTCTTC.

On this clonotype: Its ends do not fully match the called genes, so a read error is possible. The chain carries TRBV12-3 or TRBV12-4 and TRBJ1-2; possible D gene TRBD1, 5 bases. CDR3 length: 12 amino acids. The CDR3 DNA sequence: TGTGCCAGCAGTCCCCAGGGATATGGCTACAACTTC. Translated, it gives CASSPQGYGYNF.

This clonotype showed up just a few times. The chain combines TRBV9 with TRBJ2-1, with 14 nucleotides matching TRBD2. The germline CDR1 and CDR2 sequences are SGDLS and YYNGEE. This CDR3 is built from 17 residues. V lost 4 bases, J lost 2 bases, and 5 bases stayed unmatched. CDR3 region: CASSPRTSGRTYNEQFF. For the CDR3, the DNA is TGTGCCAGCAGCCCCCGGACTAGCGGGAGGACCTACAATGAGCAGTTCTTC.

This clonotype was detected ten times or more. The rearrangement joins TRBV11-3 to TRBJ2-1, with 9 bases identical to TRBD1. The CDR3 length is 17 residues. Trimming took 3 bases from V and 8 from J; bases not matched to a gene: 14. Germline assignment: CDR1 SGHNT and CDR2 YENEEA. CDR3 sequence (DNA): TGTGCCAGCAGCTTGAACCCACCGGGACAGGGCATGGATGAGCAGTTCTTC. Its protein is CASSLNPPGQGMDEQFF. The whole variable domain, filled in from reference TRBV11-3 and TRBJ2-1, reads EAGVVQSPRYKIIEKKQPVAFWCNPISGHNTLYWYLQNLGQGPELLIRYENEEAVDDSQLPKDRFSAERLKGVDSTLKIQPAELGDSAVYLCASSLNPPGQGMDEQFFGPGTRLTVL.

This clonotype has ten or more counts. The chain couples TRBV6-1 to TRBJ2-1; D assignment may be TRBD1 or TRBD2 (6 bases each). The CDR3 runs to 15 residues. Germline values: CDR1 MNHNS, CDR2 SASEGT. The ends were cut back, 2 bases at V and 9 bases at J, with 17 bases in the middle. In DNA form, the CDR3 reads TGTGCCAGCAGTGAACTCGGTAGCGGAGGGGGTGAGCAGTTCTTC. This gives the protein CASSELGSGGGEQFF.

This clonotype appeared many times. V gene TRBV3-1 combines with J gene TRBJ1-2; possible D gene TRBD1, 5 bases. The ends were cut back, 0 bases at V and 8 bases at J, with 16 bases in the middle. Germline CDR1 reads LGHDT; CDR2 reads YNNKEL (reference sequence). This CDR3 contains 15 residues. For the CDR3, the DNA is TGTGCCAGCAGCCAAGATGCGGGGCCACTAGACGGCTACACCTTC. It codes for CASSQDAGPLDGYTF.

There are a few counts of this clonotype. The rearrangement links TRBV7-9 to TRBJ1-2; D is uncertain. The CDR3 is made up of 17 amino acids. Germline V gene data show CDR1 as SEHNR and CDR2 as FQNEAQ (reference sequence). The V gene lost 2 bases and the J gene lost 4 bases, with 20 bases spanning the gap. This CDR3 is CASSLRRTSNHFYGYTF. As DNA, the CDR3 is TGTGCCAGCAGCTTACGGAGGACCAGCAACCACTTCTATGGCTACACCTTC.

Ten or more counts support this clonotype. The chain combines TRBV12-3 or TRBV12-4 with TRBJ1-5; no clear D gene. This CDR3 spans 14 amino acids. The V end lost 1 base, the J end lost 5 bases, and 9 bases lay between the germline ends. CDR3 DNA sequence: TGTGCCAGCAGTTTAGGCGCACAACATCAGCCCCAGCATTTT. Protein sequence: CASSLGAQHQPQHF.

This clonotype was found many times. The chain is built from TRBV6-5 and TRBJ1-1, with TRBD1 as a possible D gene (5 bases). The CDR3 is made up of 14 amino acids. Trimming removed 2 bases from V and 1 base from J, with 8 bases in between. Germline V CDR1 and CDR2: MNHEY, SVGAGI. The CDR3, as DNA: TGTGCCAGCAGTTACCCCGGGGGGAACACTGAAGCTTTCTTT. This sequence encodes CASSYPGGNTEAFF.

This clonotype was counted many times. The chain joins TRBV18 to TRBJ1-5; 7 bases are a match to TRBD1. V dropped 4 bases and J dropped 5; count of bases not matched to a gene: 5. This CDR3 comprises 14 residues. Germline assignment: CDR1 KGHSH and CDR2 LQKENI. Here the CDR3 reads CASSRGQEDQPQHF. In nucleotides, the CDR3 is TGTGCCAGCTCACGAGGACAGGAAGATCAGCCCCAGCATTTT.

This clonotype has a count of ten or more. The chain links TRBV28 to TRBJ2-1; the match to TRBD2 covers 10 bases. V gave up 2 bases and J gave up 7 bases; unmatched junction bases: 8. From germline, CDR1 is MDHEN and CDR2 SYDVKM. The CDR3 is made up of 16 amino acids. The CDR3 protein is CASSLGRAGGHNEQFF. Here the CDR3 DNA reads TGTGCCAGCAGTTTAGGTAGAGCGGGAGGGCATAATGAGCAGTTCTTC.

The table lists this clonotype with many counts. The chain is built from TRBV7-2 and TRBJ2-3; 7 bases are a match to TRBD2. CDR3 size: 14 residues. Germline V CDR1 and CDR2: SGHTA, FQGNSA. Trimming at V came to 6 bases and at J to 5 bases, leaving 8 bases not matched to a gene. The CDR3 nucleotides are TGTGCCAGCAGGACCGGAGCGGGAAGAGATACGCAGTATTTT. Amino acid sequence: CASRTGAGRDTQYF.

The CDR3 sequence is CSAASLDSHNEQFF. For the CDR3, the DNA is TGCAGTGCCGCCTCCTTGGACAGTCACAATGAGCAGTTCTTC. The V gene is TRBV20-1, the J gene TRBJ2-1; D perhaps matches TRBD1 (6 bases). Trimming shortened V by 6 bases and J by 5 bases, and 17 bases separated the two germline ends. The CDR3 spans 14 residues. Germline V gives CDR1 DFQATT, CDR2 SNEGSKA (reference sequence).

This clonotype was recorded many times. The chain combines TRBV7-2 with TRBJ1-1; TRBD1 is a possible D gene (5 bases). This CDR3 region has 15 residues. Between the trimmed V and J ends, which lost 5 bases and 0 bases, there was a span of 13 bases. CDR1 is SGHTA and CDR2 is FQGNSA in the germline V gene. CDR3 residues: CASSVYWTLNTEAFF. In DNA, the CDR3 is TGTGCCAGCAGCGTATACTGGACACTGAACACTGAAGCTTTCTTT.

Many counts were recorded for this clonotype. This rearrangement joins TRBV5-1 to TRBJ1-4; D is perhaps TRBD1 (5 bases). The CDR3 loop spans 15 amino acids. The germline V and J ends were trimmed by 5 bases and 6 bases, with 17 bases remaining between them. Germline lookup yields CDR1 SGHRS and CDR2 YFSETQ. CDR3 protein: CASRVSHGGDEKLFF. Here the CDR3 DNA reads TGCGCCAGCAGAGTGAGCCACGGGGGTGATGAAAAACTGTTTTTT.

This clonotype was seen repeatedly, ten times or more. This rearrangement joins TRBV28 to TRBJ2-3; 7 bases are a match to TRBD2. V shed 7 bases and J 5 bases; nucleotides not matched to a gene: 9. The CDR3 sequence is 14 residues long. CDR1 is MDHEN, CDR2 SYDVKM, per germline. CDR3 in amino acids: CASKERGLGDTQYF. The CDR3, as DNA: TGTGCCAGCAAAGAGCGGGGATTGGGAGATACGCAGTATTTT.

The rearrangement links TRBV4-3 to TRBJ1-3; 10 nucleotides align to TRBD1. V gave up 4 bases and J gave up 2 bases; unmatched junction bases: 8. This CDR3 is 17 amino acids long. Germline-derived CDR1 and CDR2 are LGHNA and YSLEER. CDR3 DNA: TGCGCCAGCAGCCCTTCTACCGGGACAGGGGCTGGAAACACCATATATTTT. This encodes CASSPSTGTGAGNTIYF.

This clonotype came up many times. This sequence joins TRBV6-2 or TRBV6-3 and TRBJ2-7; tentatively, D is TRBD2 (6 bases). The CDR3 is 15 residues long. The germline V gene has CDR1 MNHEY and CDR2 SVGEGT. Trimming took off 5 bases at V and 1 base at J, with 15 bases between the two ends. The CDR3 nucleotides read TGTGCCAGCAGTACCGGGACTCAGGGTTCCTACGAGCAGTACTTC. It codes for CASSTGTQGSYEQYF.

This chain joins TRBV2 and TRBJ2-5; D unresolved. Germline-derived CDR1 and CDR2 are SNHLY and FYNNEI. V lost 10 bases and J lost 1, with 13 bases in between. CDR3 length: 13 amino acids. The CDR3 is CATSRHPQETQYF. In nucleotides, the CDR3 is TGTGCCACCTCACGACATCCCCAAGAGACCCAGTACTTC.

The table lists this clonotype with many counts. The V and J genes are TRBV12-3 or TRBV12-4 and TRBJ2-7, with TRBD2 matching over 7 bases. Trimming at V came to 4 bases and at J to 6 bases, leaving 3 bases not matched to a gene. The CDR3 totals 12 residues. The CDR3 reads CASSWGLTEQYF. The DNA of the CDR3 is TGTGCCAGCAGTTGGGGACTAACCGAGCAGTACTTC.